Shown below are 23 T cell receptor beta chains from a single sample sequenced in a study of a mutant IDH1 vaccine in newly diagnosed glioma. Time point noted: week 47, end of study. Alongside topical imiquimod, each dose of vaccine comprised 300 ug of mutant IDH1 20-mer peptide. The antigens these receptors bind are not known. Repertoires were generated with immunoSEQ multiplex PCR, while TCRdb's copy carries only in-frame clones and drops some. The sample shows 30,000 or so clones, approximately 89% of them seen only once. This specimen consisted of PBMCs, obtained from a glioma patient whose treatment included an IDH1 peptide vaccine. Every receptor here comes from a man aged 35-49 years with glioma.

This chain's CDR3 is CASSEPGQAMRPQHF. The CDR3 DNA sequence: TGTGCCAGCAGTGAGCCGGGCCAGGCTATGCGGCCCCAGCATTTT. This chain connects TRBV6-1 to TRBJ1-5; D not certain. Germline loops: CDR1 MNHNS, CDR2 SASEGT. V lost 3 bases, J lost 9 bases, and 18 bases lay in between. The CDR3 runs to 15 residues.

The chain joins TRBV5-4 to TRBJ1-1; weak D call: TRBD1 (6 bases). V lost 4 bases and J lost 1, with 14 bases in between. CDR3 size: 15 residues. Per the germline V gene, CDR1 is SGHNT and CDR2 is YYREEE (reference sequence). The CDR3 here is CASSRKTGKNTEAFF. The CDR3 region has the DNA TGTGCCAGCAGCCGCAAAACAGGGAAGAACACTGAAGCTTTCTTT.

This clone was detected only once. V and J are TRBV7-2 and TRBJ2-1, with 10 positions matching TRBD2. Losses at the gene ends were 2 bases for V and 2 bases for J; bases not matched to a gene: 0. This CDR3 comprises 15 residues. CDR1 is SGHTA and CDR2 is FQGNSA in the germline V gene. The CDR3 sequence: CASSLTSGAYNEQFF. In nucleotides, the CDR3 is TGTGCCAGCAGCTTAACTAGCGGGGCCTACAATGAGCAGTTCTTC.

The chain employs TRBV10-2 and TRBJ1-5; D might be TRBD1 (5 bases). Per germline, CDR1 WSHSY and CDR2 SAAADI. The CDR3 length is 15 residues. Trimming took 0 bases from V and 6 from J, leaving 12 bases between them. The CDR3 bases are TGCGCCAGCAGTGAGTCCAGAGGGGAAGGTCAGCCCCAGCATTTT. Translating it yields CASSESRGEGQPQHF.

The V gene is TRBV29-1, the J gene TRBJ2-2, with 9 positions matching TRBD2. Trimming cost V 4 bases and J 4 bases; bases outside gene matches: 4. The CDR3 sequence is 14 residues long. CDR1 is SQVTM and CDR2 is ANQGSEA in the germline V gene. The CDR3 region is CSVGTSDSTGELFF. As DNA, the CDR3 is TGCAGCGTTGGGACTAGCGATTCCACCGGGGAGCTGTTTTTT.

This chain connects TRBV10-3 to TRBJ1-1; D may be TRBD1 (5 bases). V lost 4 bases, J lost 1 base, and 10 bases lay in between. The CDR3 runs to 14 residues. CDR1 is ENHRY and CDR2 is SYGVKD in the germline V gene. CDR3 protein: CAISVGDGNTEAFF. The CDR3 nucleotides read TGTGCCATCAGTGTTGGGGACGGGAACACTGAAGCTTTCTTT.

This chain connects TRBV7-2 to TRBJ2-1, with D tentatively TRBD2 (5 bases). V gave up 5 bases and J gave up 7 bases, with 12 bases separating them. The CDR3 has 13 residues. From germline, CDR1 is SGHTA and CDR2 FQGNSA. The CDR3 nucleotides are TGTGCCAGCAGCCGTAATACTAGGAATGAGCAGTTCTTC. Protein: CASSRNTRNEQFF.

This sequence joins TRBV5-4 and TRBJ1-2, with 10 bases aligning to TRBD1. With V trimmed by 4 bases and J by 0 bases, 9 bases remained unmatched. Germline lookup yields CDR1 SGHNT and CDR2 YYREEE (reference sequence). This CDR3 has 17 amino acids. In nucleotides, the CDR3 is TGTGCCAGCAGCCGGACAGGGGGATCTTTTTCTAACTATGGCTACACCTTC. As protein: CASSRTGGSFSNYGYTF.

The chain combines TRBV28 with TRBJ2-1; D uncertain. Trimming cost V 6 bases and J 8 bases, with 11 bases left between them. The CDR3 extends over 12 amino acids. Germline V lookup: CDR1 MDHEN, CDR2 SYDVKM. The CDR3, as DNA: TGTGCCAGCAGAACACGTGGCGATGAGCAGTTCTTC. This translates into CASRTRGDEQFF.

The chain employs TRBV7-9 and TRBJ2-3; D not resolved. Trimming removed 8 bases from V and 0 bases from J, with 3 bases in between. This CDR3 comprises 11 residues. Germline loops: CDR1 SEHNR, CDR2 FQNEAQ (reference sequence). Here the CDR3 DNA reads TGTGCCAGCGGTAGCACAGATACGCAGTATTTT. This translates into CASGSTDTQYF.

This chain connects TRBV4-1 to TRBJ1-5; D gene uncertain. V lost 1 base and J lost 3, with 10 bases in between. CDR1 is MGHRA, CDR2 YSYEKL, per germline. The CDR3 totals 15 residues. Here the CDR3 reads CASSQGDMINQPQHF. The CDR3 nucleotides read TGCGCCAGCAGCCAAGGCGACATGATCAATCAGCCCCAGCATTTT.

The CDR3: CASSISGLGEQFF. The CDR3 DNA reads as TGTGCCAGTAGTATTTCGGGGCTCGGTGAGCAGTTCTTC. V gene TRBV19 combines with J gene TRBJ2-1; D tentatively reads TRBD1 or TRBD2 (5 bases each). Germline CDR1 and CDR2: LNHDA and SQIVND (reference sequence). V gave up 3 bases and J gave up 9 bases, with 12 bases separating them. The CDR3 has 13 amino acids.

The rearrangement uses TRBV6-6 and TRBJ2-3; D not certain. The ends were cut back, 6 bases at V and 2 bases at J, with 9 bases in the middle. Germline values: CDR1 MNHNY, CDR2 SVGAGI (reference sequence). The CDR3 totals 13 residues. CDR3 residues: CASRAKSTDTQYF. Here the CDR3 DNA reads TGTGCCAGCAGGGCCAAGTCCACAGATACGCAGTATTTT.

This clone is labeled medium-sized. The rearrangement uses TRBV30 and TRBJ1-1; D is undetermined. The germline CDR1 and CDR2 sequences are GTSNPN and SVGIG (reference sequence). V was pared by 2 bases and J by 1 base, with 5 bases between. CDR3 length: 12 residues. The CDR3 DNA follows: TGTGCCTGGAGTCAGTGGAACACTGAAGCTTTCTTT. Amino acids: CAWSQWNTEAFF.

The rearrangement uses TRBV29-1 and TRBJ2-1, with D possibly called TRBD1 or TRBD2 (7 bases each). The CDR3 loop spans 13 amino acids. Looked up from germline, CDR1 is SQVTM and CDR2 is ANQGSEA. V was clipped by 3 bases and J by 7 bases, with 13 bases between them. DNA for the CDR3: TGCAGCGTTGACGGCAGGGGGGGGAATGAGCAGTTCTTC. Translation: CSVDGRGGNEQFF.

The V gene is TRBV9, the J gene TRBJ2-6; D perhaps matches TRBD2 (5 bases). V was clipped by 7 bases and J by 2 bases, with 13 bases between them. This CDR3 region has 15 residues. Germline V CDR1 and CDR2: SGDLS, YYNGEE. The CDR3 nucleotides read TGTGCCAGCTTCCCCCGGGGAGCTGGGGCCAACGTCCTGACTTTC. Its translation: CASFPRGAGANVLTF.

This clone was counted between two and nine times. Here the CDR3 DNA reads TGCGCCAGCATGAGGGAAGGGATGAACACTGAAGCTTTCTTT. This gives the protein CASMREGMNTEAFF. The chain recombines TRBV5-1 with TRBJ1-1, with D unresolved. The CDR3 length is 14 residues. Germline V gene sequence: CDR1 SGHRS, CDR2 YFSETQ. Trimming left V 6 bases short and J 0 bases short, with 12 bases between.

V gene TRBV6-6 combines with J gene TRBJ1-3; no definite D call. V was cut by 4 bases and J by 0 bases, with 10 bases left in between. Germline V gene data show CDR1 as MNHNY and CDR2 as SVGAGI (reference sequence). The CDR3 consists of 15 residues. The CDR3 loop reads CASSSRTDSGNTIYF. The CDR3 DNA reads as TGTGCCAGCAGTTCCCGGACGGACTCTGGAAACACCATATATTTT.

The genes are TRBV28 and TRBJ1-1; D uncertain. Germline loops: CDR1 MDHEN, CDR2 SYDVKM. V lost 2 bases to trimming and J lost 7 bases, with 8 bases between them. CDR3 size: 12 residues. In DNA, the CDR3 is TGTGCCAGCAGTTTAGTTCGTCGTGAAGCTTTCTTT. It encodes CASSLVRREAFF.

The J gene is TRBJ2-3, the V gene TRBV14; 7 positions match TRBD2. Germline loops: CDR1 SGHDN, CDR2 FVKESK. The CDR3 is 14 residues long. Trimming took 4 bases from V and 2 from J; bases not matched to a gene: 3. CDR3 region: CASSPAGVTDTQYF. CDR3 DNA: TGTGCCAGCAGCCCGGCGGGGGTCACAGATACGCAGTATTTT. Using reference TRBV14 and TRBJ2-3 for the parts outside the CDR3, the full variable domain is EAGVTQFPSHSVIEKGQTVTLRCDPISGHDNLYWYRRVMGKEIKFLLHFVKESKQDESGMPNNRFLAERTGGTYSTLKVQPAELEDSGVYFCASSPAGVTDTQYFGPGTRLTVL.

The rearrangement links TRBV19 to TRBJ1-6, with D perhaps matching TRBD1 (5 bases). There are 13 residues in the CDR3. Trimming removed 11 bases from V and 8 bases from J, with 16 bases in between. Germline V lookup: CDR1 LNHDA, CDR2 SQIVND (reference sequence). CDR3 amino acids: CASRRGGDSPLHF. CDR3 coding DNA: TGTGCCTCCAGGAGGGGAGGGGATTCACCCCTCCACTTT.

CDR3 sequence: CASSLQDNQPQHF. The CDR3 nucleotides are TGTGCCAGCAGCTTACAGGACAATCAGCCCCAGCATTTT. The V gene is TRBV7-6, the J gene TRBJ1-5; D gene unclear. With 2 bases removed from V and 3 bases from J, the gap between germline ends came to 5 bases. Germline CDR1 reads SGHVS; CDR2 reads FNYEAQ. The CDR3 runs 13 residues.

The rearrangement links TRBV5-1 to TRBJ1-1; TRBD1 matches 7 bases. This CDR3 region has 13 residues. V lost 6 bases and J lost 1; bases outside the gene matches: 3. Germline lookup yields CDR1 SGHRS and CDR2 YFSETQ. The CDR3 DNA is TGCGCCAGCAAAAGGACAGGGAACACTGAAGCTTTCTTT. Translating gives CASKRTGNTEAFF. Drawing the rest from reference TRBV5-1 and TRBJ1-1, the complete variable domain is KAGVTQTPRYLIKTRGQQVTLSCSPISGHRSVSWYQQTPGQGLQFLFEYFSETQRNKGNFPGRFSGRQFSNSRSEMNVSTLELGDSALYLCASKRTGNTEAFFGQGTRLTVV.